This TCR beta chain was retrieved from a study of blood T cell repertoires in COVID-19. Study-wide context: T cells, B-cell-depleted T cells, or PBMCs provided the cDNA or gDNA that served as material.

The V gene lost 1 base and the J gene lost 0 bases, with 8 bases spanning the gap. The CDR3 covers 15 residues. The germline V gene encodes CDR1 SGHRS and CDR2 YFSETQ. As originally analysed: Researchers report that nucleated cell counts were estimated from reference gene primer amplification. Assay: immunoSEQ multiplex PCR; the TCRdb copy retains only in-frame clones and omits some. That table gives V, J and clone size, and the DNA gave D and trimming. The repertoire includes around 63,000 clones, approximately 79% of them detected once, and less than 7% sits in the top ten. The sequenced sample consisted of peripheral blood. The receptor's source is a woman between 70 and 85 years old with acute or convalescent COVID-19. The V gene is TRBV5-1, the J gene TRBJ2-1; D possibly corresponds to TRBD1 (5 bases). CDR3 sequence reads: CASSLRQGSYNEQFF. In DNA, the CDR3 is TGCGCCAGCAGCTTGAGGCAGGGCTCCTACAATGAGCAGTTCTTC.